The 17 T cell receptor beta chains below were found in one sample sequenced in a study of blood T cell repertoires in COVID-19. TCRdb keeps only in-frame clones here, not all; method: immunoSEQ multiplex PCR. The sample contains approximately 220,000 clones, about four fifths of which appear only once. Sample: PBMCs or T cells enriched from blood (not recorded which). The receptors stem from a woman aged 40 to 49 who had been exposed to COVID-19.

This chain joins TRBV10-2 and TRBJ1-1; D unresolved. CDR1 is WSHSY and CDR2 is SAAADI in the germline V gene. The CDR3 runs 14 residues. The V gene lost 2 bases and the J gene lost 4 bases, with 11 bases spanning the gap. This CDR3 reads CASSEPGLSTEAFF. The CDR3 region has the DNA TGCGCCAGCAGTGAGCCGGGTTTGAGCACTGAAGCTTTCTTT.

This clone was counted once. The genes are TRBV5-5 and TRBJ1-2, with a weak D call TRBD1 (5 bases). The V end was cut by 0 bases, the J end by 3 bases, with 6 bases between. The germline V gene has CDR1 SGHKS and CDR2 YYEKEE (reference sequence). The CDR3 spans 13 residues. CDR3 region: CASSLVGDYGYTF. The CDR3 DNA is TGTGCCAGCAGCTTGGTAGGGGACTATGGCTACACCTTC. The full variable domain, rest sourced from reference TRBV5-5 and TRBJ1-2, is DAGVTQSPTHLIKTRGQQVTLRCSPISGHKSVSWYQQVLGQGPQFIFQYYEKEERGRGNFPDRFSARQFPNYSSELNVNALLLGDSALYLCASSLVGDYGYTFGSGTRLTVV.

This chain connects TRBV28 to TRBJ1-5; D might be TRBD1 (5 bases). This CDR3 region has 12 residues. The germline gives CDR1 MDHEN, CDR2 SYDVKM. V lost 7 bases and J 11 bases, leaving 15 bases between the germline ends. CDR3 amino acids: CASTSGGLAQHF. The DNA of the CDR3 is TGTGCCAGCACAAGCGGGGGTTTGGCCCAGCATTTT.

The chain is built from TRBV7-2 and TRBJ1-2; D might be TRBD1 (5 bases). The CDR3 runs to 15 residues. Trimming took off 5 bases at V and 4 bases at J, with 17 bases between the two ends. CDR1 and CDR2 from the germline V gene are SGHTA and FQGNSA. The CDR3 reads CASSPRSGPAYGYTF. CDR3 DNA sequence: TGTGCCAGCAGCCCGAGGTCAGGGCCAGCCTATGGCTACACCTTC.

This clone appeared once. This rearrangement joins TRBV6-1 to TRBJ2-7; TRBD2 agrees at 11 bases. The J segment lost 3 bases and the V segment lost 2 bases, leaving 6 bases of the junction unmatched. The germline gives CDR1 MNHNS, CDR2 SASEGT. The CDR3 has 16 residues. CDR3 protein: CASSESAGLADYEQYF. CDR3 coding DNA: TGTGCCAGCAGTGAATCTGCGGGACTAGCGGACTACGAGCAGTACTTC.

The CDR3 region has the DNA TGTGCCAGCAGTCATGAGACAGGTCGAGGAAACACCATATATTTT. Encoded protein: CASSHETGRGNTIYF. V and J are TRBV7-8 and TRBJ1-3; possibly TRBD1 for D (6 bases). V was cut by 6 bases and J by 4 bases, with 16 bases left in between. CDR1 is SGHVS, CDR2 FQNEAQ, per germline. There are 15 residues in the CDR3.

The chain combines TRBV19 with TRBJ2-4; unclear D gene. Trimming pared 6 bases from V and 0 bases from J, leaving 18 bases between. The CDR3 runs 17 residues. Germline V CDR1 and CDR2: LNHDA, SQIVND (reference sequence). The CDR3 DNA sequence: TGTGCCAGTAGGACAATCGAAGTGGCCCGAGCCAAAAACATTCAGTACTTC. Its protein is CASRTIEVARAKNIQYF.

The chain combines TRBV11-3 with TRBJ1-2; no reliable D call. The germline CDR1 and CDR2 sequences are SGHNT and YENEEA. The CDR3 runs to 14 residues. V shed 6 bases and J shed 4 bases, with 15 bases lying between them. The CDR3 is CASSRESASYGYTF. DNA of the CDR3: TGTGCCAGCAGTAGGGAGTCAGCTAGCTATGGCTACACCTTC.

The chain is built from TRBV9 and TRBJ1-3, with 10 bases aligning to TRBD1. Unmatched junction bases numbered 13, after V lost 4 bases and J lost 12 bases. The CDR3 runs 15 residues. Germline V gene lookup returns CDR1 SGDLS and CDR2 YYNGEE. The CDR3 region is CASSPKGGQGKNIYF. CDR3 nucleotide sequence: TGTGCCAGCAGCCCCAAAGGGGGACAGGGGAAAAACATATATTTT.

This clone was recorded only once. The V and J genes are TRBV21-1 and TRBJ2-3; the D call in the table, TRBD2, was not verified against the DNA. TRBV21-1 is flagged as a pseudogene. This CDR3 has 17 residues. In nucleotides, the CDR3 is TGTGCCAGCAGCAAAAGGGCCGGGACTAGCGACACAGATACGCAGTATTTT. It encodes CASSKRAGTSDTDTQYF.

J is TRBJ2-7 and V is TRBV7-9, with 7 bases lining up with TRBD1. V lost 1 base to trimming and J lost 3 bases; unmatched junction nucleotides: 3. Germline CDR1 and CDR2: SEHNR and FQNEAQ (reference sequence). This CDR3 contains 14 residues. Here the CDR3 DNA reads TGTGCCAGCAGCTTAGGGACAGGCGTCTACGAGCAGTACTTC. Translating gives CASSLGTGVYEQYF.

Here the CDR3 reads CASSLSANQPQHF. In DNA form, the CDR3 reads TGTGCCAGCAGTTTATCAGCAAATCAGCCCCAGCATTTT. The chain uses TRBV27 and TRBJ1-5, with D uncertain. Trimming took 0 bases from V and 4 from J, leaving 4 bases between them. CDR3 size: 13 residues. Germline V gives CDR1 MNHEY, CDR2 SMNVEV (reference sequence).

The chain carries TRBV7-2 and TRBJ2-3, with D tentatively TRBD2 (7 bases). CDR1 and CDR2 (germline): SGHTA, FQGNSA. V was trimmed by 5 bases and J by 4 bases, leaving 16 bases between them. This CDR3 contains 15 residues. CDR3: CASSPGAGDADTQYF. CDR3 sequence (DNA): TGTGCCAGCAGCCCGGGGGCGGGGGACGCAGATACGCAGTATTTT.

This chain uses TRBV14 with TRBJ1-5, with 8 bases lining up with TRBD1. V was pared by 5 bases and J by 6 bases, with 6 bases of the junction left unmatched. Germline V gene sequence: CDR1 SGHDN, CDR2 FVKESK. The CDR3 sequence is 14 residues long. The CDR3 nucleotides read TGTGCCAGCAGCTTGCAGGGGGCCGGTCAGCCCCAGCATTTT. Translated: CASSLQGAGQPQHF.

The chain uses TRBV19 and TRBJ1-3; 9 bases are a match to TRBD1. This CDR3 is 13 amino acids long. V trimming: 6 bases; J trimming: 8 bases; junction bases outside the gene matches: 5. Per the germline V gene, CDR1 is LNHDA and CDR2 is SQIVND (reference sequence). The CDR3 loop is CASSRTGVHTIYF. The CDR3 DNA reads as TGTGCCAGTAGCCGGACAGGGGTACACACCATATATTTT.

This clone was counted between two and nine times. The rearrangement joins TRBV6-4 to TRBJ2-1; TRBD1 aligns across 7 bases. The germline CDR1 and CDR2 sequences are MRHNA and SNTAGT. CDR3 length: 15 amino acids. After removal of 4 bases from V and 6 bases from J, the junction contained 9 bases not matched to a gene. The CDR3 DNA sequence: TGTGCCAGCAGTGTTGACAGGGTCCGTGGCAATGAGCAGTTCTTC. It yields the protein CASSVDRVRGNEQFF.

This clone occurred many times. V usage is TRBV5-5 and J usage is TRBJ2-2, with D possibly TRBD1 on 6 matching bases. V lost 0 bases, J lost 1 base, and 13 bases lay in between. CDR1 and CDR2 (germline): SGHKS, YYEKEE (reference sequence). This CDR3 has 17 residues. CDR3 sequence reads: CASSLVPPGQNTGELFF. Written as DNA, the CDR3 is TGTGCCAGCAGCTTGGTACCCCCGGGACAGAACACCGGGGAGCTGTTTTTT. Variable domain in full (rest from reference TRBV5-5 and TRBJ2-2): DAGVTQSPTHLIKTRGQQVTLRCSPISGHKSVSWYQQVLGQGPQFIFQYYEKEERGRGNFPDRFSARQFPNYSSELNVNALLLGDSALYLCASSLVPPGQNTGELFFGEGSRLTVL.